Below are 11 T cell receptor beta chains sequenced from a single sample in a study of cytomegalovirus exposure and HLA in healthy donors. Libraries were prepared by immunoSEQ multiplex PCR; TCRdb keeps only in-frame clonotypes and omits some of them. The repertoire has some 180,000 clones, about nine tenths of them found once; the top ten carry 7.2%. The sample taken for sequencing was PBMCs. The receptor set was obtained from a man under 40 in good health and CMV-seropositive.

The CDR3 nucleotides read TGTGCCAGTAGCGCCGAAGACGGAGGCCTCACGGATACGCAGTATTTT. This translates into CASSAEDGGLTDTQYF. The chain is built from TRBV19 and TRBJ2-3; D is possibly TRBD2 (5 bases). The CDR3 covers 16 residues. Trimming took off 6 bases at V and 6 bases at J, with 22 bases between the two ends. CDR1 and CDR2 (germline): LNHDA, SQIVND (reference sequence).

CDR3 protein: CASSETSATYEQYF. The CDR3 region has the DNA TGTGCCAGCAGCGAGACTAGCGCTACCTACGAGCAGTACTTC. The rearrangement joins TRBV6-5 to TRBJ2-7; 8 bases match TRBD2. Germline CDR1 reads MNHEY; CDR2 reads SVGAGI. This CDR3 is built from 14 residues. Trimming cost V 6 bases and J 2 bases; bases outside gene matches: 6.

This rearrangement joins TRBV28 to TRBJ2-3; the match to TRBD1 covers 9 bases. Germline values: CDR1 MDHEN, CDR2 SYDVKM. CDR3 length equals 18 residues. After removal of 5 bases from V and 1 base from J, the junction contained 13 bases not matched to a gene. The CDR3, as DNA: TGTGCCAGCAGTCAAGCGGGACAGGGATCGGTCGGCACAGATACGCAGTATTTT. Residues: CASSQAGQGSVGTDTQYF.

The genes are TRBV27 and TRBJ2-1; possible D gene TRBD2, 6 bases. The CDR3 runs to 13 residues. Trimming stripped 3 bases from V and 8 bases from J, with 11 bases between. Germline CDR1 reads MNHEY; CDR2 reads SMNVEV (reference sequence). CDR3 protein: CASSLTRSHEQFF. In DNA form, the CDR3 reads TGTGCCAGCAGTTTGACTAGATCCCATGAGCAGTTCTTC.

The CDR3 DNA reads as TGTGCCAGCAGCCTCGGGACAATTCAAGGGGGAGCTTTCTTT. Protein: CASSLGTIQGGAFF. The chain links TRBV7-3 to TRBJ1-1; D possibly corresponds to TRBD1 (6 bases). The CDR3 sequence is 14 residues long. Germline lookup yields CDR1 SGHTA and CDR2 FQGTGA. V was clipped by 5 bases and J by 10 bases, with 20 bases between them.

The V call is TRBV7-8, the J call TRBJ2-6; perhaps TRBD1 as D (5 bases). This CDR3 is built from 20 residues. V was clipped by 4 bases and J by 1 base, with 23 bases between them. Germline CDR1 and CDR2: SGHVS and FQNEAQ. The CDR3 is CASSWSDTPKPSSGANVLTF. As DNA, the CDR3 is TGTGCCAGCAGCTGGTCGGACACCCCAAAGCCCTCATCTGGGGCCAACGTCCTGACTTTC.

V and J are TRBV23-1 and TRBJ1-5; no reliable D call. TRBV23-1 is noted as an ORF with a role that remains uncertain. The CDR3 extends over 11 amino acids. The germline V and J ends were trimmed by 2 bases and 5 bases, with 1 base remaining between them. The CDR3 region has the DNA TGCGCCAGCAGTCAAGATCAGCCCCAGCATTTT. Its protein is CASSQDQPQHF.

The table lists this clone with many counts. The chain combines TRBV6-1 with TRBJ2-7; D is possibly TRBD2 (5 bases). The CDR3 extends over 15 amino acids. The V end lost 2 bases, the J end lost 3 bases, and 14 bases lay between the germline ends. Per germline, CDR1 MNHNS and CDR2 SASEGT. The CDR3 coding sequence is TGTGCCAGCAGTGAACGTCTCGGGGAGTACTACGAGCAGTACTTC. Its translation is CASSERLGEYYEQYF.

The chain combines TRBV2 with TRBJ2-1; TRBD2 matches at 10 bases. The CDR3 contains 16 residues. Germline-derived CDR1 and CDR2 are SNHLY and FYNNEI. The V segment lost 6 bases and the J segment 5 bases; nucleotides outside the gene matches: 10. The CDR3 reads CASRVGLAGVDNEQFF. Written as DNA, the CDR3 is TGTGCCAGCAGAGTAGGCCTAGCGGGAGTCGACAATGAGCAGTTCTTC.

This clone was counted only a few times. CDR3 sequence (DNA): TGTGCCTGGAGAGGCCCCTACCAAGAGACCCAGTACTTC. It yields the protein CAWRGPYQETQYF. The V call is TRBV30, the J call TRBJ2-5; D unclear. Trimming shortened V by 3 bases and J by 0 bases, and 8 bases separated the two germline ends. This CDR3 is built from 13 residues. CDR1 and CDR2 (germline): GTSNPN, SVGIG (reference sequence).

This clone was seen only a few times. The CDR3 reads CASSWEGAMAGELFF. The CDR3 bases are TGTGCCAGCAGTTGGGAGGGGGCAATGGCCGGGGAGCTGTTTTTT. The rearrangement links TRBV28 to TRBJ2-2; perhaps D is TRBD1 or TRBD2 (7 bases each). Deletions cut 4 bases from V and 6 bases from J, with 15 bases between. The length of the CDR3 is 15 residues. Germline V gene sequence: CDR1 MDHEN, CDR2 SYDVKM.